Listed below are T cell receptor beta chains from one sample, sequenced in a study of metastatic and nonmetastatic thyroid tumors. From the PCR reads, TCRdb re-called clones with MiXCR. The data hold 20,000 to 25,000 clones, with approximately 22% observed a single time. The sequenced sample consisted of tumor tissue. Receptors originate from a female donor with papillary thyroid cancer or a benign thyroid nodule (not recorded which). Some clones in this sample may be carry-over from other donors' samples. Both conserved end residues are part of each CDR3. A D gene is named only where the DNA matches it firmly. Size tells how often a clone was seen (once, few, many) or the class of an expanded clone, and some rows leave it out.

-,TRBD1,TRBJ1-1,TRBV6-1,CANSRSTGAEAFF,TGTGCCAACAGTCGATCGACAGGGGCTGAAGCTTTCTTT
large,-,TRBJ1-1,TRBV27,CASSGGQNEAFF,TGTGCCAGCAGTGGAGGACAAAATGAAGCTTTCTTT
many,-,TRBJ1-1,TRBV28,CASSSFPPLNTEAFF,TGTGCCAGCAGTTCTTTCCCACCCCTGAACACTGAAGCTTTCTTT
-,-,TRBJ1-1,TRBV10-3,CAISDGVTNTEAFF,TGTGCCATCAGTGACGGGGTCACGAACACTGAAGCTTTCTTT
few,-,TRBJ1-2,TRBV6-1,CASSGDGAGHGGYTF,TGTGCCAGCAGCGGGGATGGGGCGGGGCACGGTGGCTACACCTTC
many,-,TRBJ1-4,TRBV11-1,CASSSGAGNEKLFF,TGTGCCAGCAGTTCGGGGGCCGGGAATGAAAAACTGTTTTTT
many,TRBD2,TRBJ2-3,TRBV20-1,CSAARTSESTDTQYF,TGCAGTGCCGCCAGGACTAGCGAAAGCACAGATACGCAGTATTTT
-,-,TRBJ1-3,TRBV2,CASRGAGTIYF,TGTGCCAGCAGGGGGGCGGGCACCATATATTTT
-,-,TRBJ2-6,TRBV27,CASRGAGANVMTF,TGTGCCAGCAGGGGAGCTGGGGCCAACGTCATGACTTTC
-,-,TRBJ1-2,TRBV10-2,CASSDAGGYTF,TGCGCCAGCAGTGATGCTGGTGGCTACACCTTC
medium-sized,TRBD1,TRBJ1-1,TRBV6-5,CASSYTPGTGGTEAFF,TGTGCCAGCAGTTACACACCCGGGACAGGGGGAACTGAAGCTTTCTTT
many,-,TRBJ1-2,TRBV20-1,CSARSDPGYGYTF,TGCAGTGCTAGATCGGACCCAGGCTATGGCTACACCTTC
-,TRBD1,TRBJ1-1,TRBV2,CASSEARTGWVTEDFF,TGTGCCAGCAGTGAAGCCCGGACAGGATGGGTCACTGAAGATTTCTTT
-,TRBD2,TRBJ2-1,TRBV24-1,CATSDNLAGGRYNEQFF,TGTGCCACCAGTGACAACCTAGCGGGAGGGAGATACAATGAGCAGTTCTTC
-,TRBD1,TRBJ1-3,TRBV6-2/TRBV6-3,CASSSLDRGASESGNTIYF,TGTGCCAGCAGTTCCTTGGACAGGGGCGCCTCGGAGTCTGGAAACACCATATATTTT
-,-,TRBJ2-2,TRBV30,CAWSVIRQRDGELFF,TGTGCCTGGAGTGTAATTCGGCAGAGGGACGGGGAGCTGTTTTTT
-,-,TRBJ2-7,TRBV4-2,CASSQDSGVPSYEQYF,TGTGCCAGCAGCCAAGACTCGGGAGTCCCCTCCTACGAGCAGTACTTC
many,-,TRBJ1-3,TRBV7-2,CASSPKTHSGNTIYF,TGTGCCAGCAGCCCGAAGACACACTCTGGAAACACCATATATTTT
-,-,TRBJ1-2,TRBV4-1,CASSQAGSGRPQSF,TGCGCCAGCAGCCAAGCGGGGAGCGGCAGGCCGCAGAGCTTC
-,-,TRBJ1-1,TRBV20-1,CSAPTVGTEAFF,TGCAGTGCCCCTACGGTGGGGACTGAAGCTTTCTTT
-,-,TRBJ1-2,TRBV2,CASGVKAGDGYTF,TGTGCCAGCGGTGTAAAGGCAGGTGATGGCTACACCTTC
-,TRBD2,TRBJ2-5,TRBV20-1,CSAREGLAGSGKETQYF,TGCAGTGCTAGAGAGGGACTAGCGGGATCGGGGAAAGAGACCCAGTACTTC
many,-,TRBJ2-7,TRBV20-1,CSAYFYEQYF,TGCAGTGCTTATTTCTACGAGCAGTACTTC
-,TRBD1,TRBJ1-2,TRBV10-3,CAIRPGTRGQGYTF,TGTGCCATCAGGCCCGGGACAAGGGGACAGGGCTACACCTTC
many,TRBD2,TRBJ2-1,TRBV12-3/TRBV12-4,CASSPRRLAGYNEQFF,TGTGCCAGCAGCCCGCGGAGACTAGCGGGTTATAATGAGCAGTTCTTC
-,TRBD2,TRBJ2-7,TRBV20-1,CSLEGSSGSYEQYF,TGCAGTCTCGAGGGGTCTAGCGGGAGCTACGAGCAGTACTTC
few,TRBD1,TRBJ2-7,TRBV27,CASSLSTGGSYEQYF,TGTGCCAGCAGTTTATCGACAGGGGGATCCTACGAGCAGTACTTC
few,TRBD1,TRBJ2-1,TRBV24-1,CATRSGTGSASYNEQFF,TGTGCCACCAGGTCCGGGACAGGGTCTGCGTCCTACAATGAGCAGTTCTTC
many,-,TRBJ2-5,TRBV4-3,CASSQVPGGETQYF,TGCGCCAGCAGCCAAGTGCCCGGAGGGGAGACCCAGTACTTC
-,TRBD2,TRBJ2-3,TRBV14,CASSQDVAATSTDKQYF,TGTGCCAGCAGCCAAGATGTGGCGGCGACTAGCACAGATAAGCAGTATTTT
few,TRBD2,TRBJ2-3,TRBV15,CATSRDLLAERGSTQYF,TGTGCCACCAGCAGAGATCTGCTAGCGGAACGGGGTAGTACGCAGTATTTT